Here is one T cell receptor (beta chain) with its context. This sample is part of a study of technical replicates of blood from a few donors. V dropped 0 bases and J dropped 2 bases, with 10 bases sitting between them. Germline assignment: CDR1 KGHSH and CDR2 LQKENI. The CDR3 is 15 amino acids. Libraries were prepared by immunoSEQ multiplex PCR; TCRdb keeps only in-frame clonotypes and omits some of them. The table lists 45,000 to 55,000 clones, roughly 94% of them singletons, with 0.2% to 0.25% in the top ten. This receptor was obtained from a human donor in good health. The chain combines TRBV18 with TRBJ1-1; no clear D. The material sequenced was T cells isolated from PBMCs. CDR3 sequence reads: CASSPPAGFNTEAFF. The DNA for the CDR3 is TGTGCCAGCTCACCACCCGCGGGATTTAACACTGAAGCTTTCTTT.